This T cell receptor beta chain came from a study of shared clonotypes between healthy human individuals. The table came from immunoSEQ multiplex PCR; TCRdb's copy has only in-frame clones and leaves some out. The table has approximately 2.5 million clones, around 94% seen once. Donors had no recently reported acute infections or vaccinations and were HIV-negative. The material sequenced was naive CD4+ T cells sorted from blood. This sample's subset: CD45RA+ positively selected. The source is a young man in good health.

The CDR3 sequence is CASGLAGIAGTQYF. CDR3 bases: TGTGCCAGCGGACTAGCGGGGATTGCGGGTACGCAGTATTTT. This sequence joins TRBV5-4 and TRBJ2-3; 12 nucleotides line up with TRBD2. The CDR3 runs 14 residues. Germline V CDR1 and CDR2: SGHNT, YYREEE (reference sequence). V trimming: 7 bases; J trimming: 8 bases; junction bases outside the gene matches: 8.